This paragraph reports one TCR beta chain. Its antigen remains unknown. As for the donors, each was a healthy bone marrow donor. Germline values: CDR1 LNHDA, CDR2 SQIVND (reference sequence). The CDR3 has 13 amino acids. Trimming left V 8 bases short and J 6 bases short, with 14 bases between. This record belongs to a study of cytomegalovirus exposure and HLA in healthy donors. Points from the study as a whole: As was reported, the classifier diagnosed cytomegalovirus status with high specificity and sensitivity. In terms of immune exposure information, only CMV serostatus was available. The later analysis indicated that the majority of CMV-associated TCR beta chains appeared HLA-restricted.

This PCR relied on a set of 60 Vbeta primers and 13 Jbeta primers. The repertoire was sequenced with immunoSEQ multiplex PCR; TCRdb's copy has only in-frame clones and lacks some. The table lists about 110,000 clones, roughly four fifths of them singletons. Input material: PBMCs. This sequence originates from a man aged 45-65 years in good health and CMV-seronegative. The chain couples TRBV19 to TRBJ1-5, with D tentatively TRBD1 (5 bases). CDR3 in DNA: TGTGCCAGTGGGTGGCAGGGTGTTCAGCCCCAGCATTTT. Translating gives CASGWQGVQPQHF. Full variable domain (missing parts from reference TRBV19 and TRBJ1-5): DGGITQSPKYLFRKEGQNVTLSCEQNLNHDAMYWYRQDPGQGLRLIYYSQIVNDFQKGDIAEGYSVSREKKESFPLTVTSAQKNPTAFYLCASGWQGVQPQHFGDGTRLSIL.